This TCR beta chain was documented in a study of blood T cell repertoires in COVID-19. Overall study context: Donors in the United States, Italy and Spain gave samples during acute or convalescent COVID-19. Sources were T cells, B-cell-depleted T cells, or PBMCs; the material itself was cDNA or gDNA.

The authors' processing: Amplifying reference gene primers gave estimates of nucleated cell counts. Repertoires were generated with immunoSEQ multiplex PCR, while TCRdb's copy carries only in-frame clones and drops some. The DNA was the basis for D and trimming; V, J and clone size are from that table. The sample lists about 130,000 clones, approximately 80% occurring once. This sequence was found in an elderly man with acute or convalescent COVID-19. Sequenced input: peripheral blood.

This CDR3 is CASSHGQGRTDTQYF. CDR3 bases: TGCGCCAGCAGCCACGGACAGGGTCGCACAGATACGCAGTATTTT. The chain couples TRBV5-1 to TRBJ2-3, with 8 bases that match TRBD1. This CDR3 has 15 amino acids. J gave up 1 base and V 4 bases, and 5 bases lay outside the gene matches. CDR1 is SGHRS, CDR2 YFSETQ, per germline.